The clone carrying this T cell receptor beta chain was detected only a few times. What it binds is unknown. Each CDR3 protein is one row after TCRdb ran MiXCR on the 5' RACE reads. The repertoire holds 9,500 or so distinct CDR3 sequences, roughly 8% seen once, with about 18% in the top ten. V shed 5 bases, J shed 6 bases, and the junction held 11 bases outside the gene matches. Germline lookup yields CDR1 SGHNT and CDR2 YYREEE (reference sequence). The CDR3 length is 15 residues. This sample was taken from a study of spatial heterogeneity in lung cancer. Overall study context: Beta-chain sequences were consistently detected more often than alpha-chain sequences.

Regarding time point: sample taken at primary tumor resection. The donor group consisted of around 77 patients who had untreated, early-stage non-small cell lung cancer. Unsorted samples of tumor, nontumor lung or frozen PBMC had their whole RNA sequenced. Study-wide findings and caveats: In tumors, expanded intratumoral alpha and beta TCR counts tracked mutation counts.

The input for sequencing was lung tumor tissue, taken at surgery. The chain links TRBV5-4 to TRBJ1-1; TRBD1 matches 9 bases. The clonotype was recovered from a male donor with early-stage non-small cell lung cancer. This chain's CDR3 is CASRPPGQGIAEAFF. CDR3 bases: TGTGCCAGCAGGCCCCCGGGACAGGGAATCGCTGAAGCTTTCTTT.